The next 10 T cell receptor beta chains were all read from a single sample in a study of CD8+ T cells in alopecia areata. After isolation, RNA underwent reverse transcription to generate cDNA as the sequencing template. Here immunoSEQ multiplex PCR was the method, and the copy in TCRdb shows in-frame clones only, minus some. Of about 200,000 clones in the sample, more than 50% were seen once. Input material: CD8+ T cells sorted from blood. The receptors here all came from a human donor in good health.

The CDR3 nucleotides read TGTGCCATCCCGAAGGGACTCGGGGAGCTGTTTTTT. Its protein product is CAIPKGLGELFF. This sequence joins TRBV7-9 and TRBJ2-2; possibly TRBD2 for D (6 bases). The germline V gene has CDR1 SEHNR and CDR2 FQNEAQ (reference sequence). V lost 10 bases and J lost 7, with 13 bases in between. This CDR3 region has 12 residues.

The chain is built from TRBV30 and TRBJ2-5; D ambiguous. Looked up from germline, CDR1 is GTSNPN and CDR2 is SVGIG (reference sequence). The germline V and J ends were trimmed by 3 bases and 5 bases, with 4 bases remaining between them. The CDR3 spans 10 residues. The CDR3 DNA sequence: TGTGCCTGGAGGGGGGAGACCCAGTACTTC. This codes for CAWRGETQYF.

This chain links TRBV5-1 with TRBJ2-1; 12 positions agree with TRBD2. CDR3 length equals 14 residues. Germline lookup yields CDR1 SGHRS and CDR2 YFSETQ. V lost 0 bases, J lost 8 bases, and 0 bases stayed unmatched. The CDR3 loop reads CASSLGLAGDEQFF. Written as DNA, the CDR3 is TGCGCCAGCAGCTTGGGACTAGCGGGGGATGAGCAGTTCTTC.

The table lists this clone with a count of one. This sequence joins TRBV9 and TRBJ2-1, with a weak D call TRBD2 (6 bases). This CDR3 is 14 amino acids long. CDR1 SGDLS and CDR2 YYNGEE come from the germline V gene. Trimming stripped 6 bases from V and 3 bases from J, with 13 bases between. CDR3 loop: CASMTGDNYNEQFF. CDR3 DNA sequence: TGTGCCAGCATGACGGGGGATAACTACAATGAGCAGTTCTTC.

The chain uses TRBV29-1 and TRBJ1-2; 7 bases align to TRBD1. CDR1 and CDR2 (germline): SQVTM, ANQGSEA. The CDR3 loop spans 17 amino acids. V dropped 5 bases and J dropped 3; count of bases not matched to a gene: 18. As DNA, the CDR3 is TGCAGCGTTCTTGACAGGGATCAAACTATTAACGACTATGGCTACACCTTC. Residues: CSVLDRDQTINDYGYTF.

For the CDR3, the DNA is TGTGCCAGCAGTGAATACGAGCAGTACTTC. Its translation is CASSEYEQYF. This rearrangement joins TRBV2 to TRBJ2-7, with unresolved D. The V end lost 2 bases, the J end lost 4 bases, and 0 bases lay between the germline ends. Germline V gene data show CDR1 as SNHLY and CDR2 as FYNNEI. The CDR3 consists of 10 residues.

The chain carries TRBV7-3 and TRBJ2-1; D is unresolved. Trimming stripped 3 bases from V and 5 bases from J, with 11 bases between. The CDR3 length is 14 residues. Germline CDR1 reads SGHTA; CDR2 reads FQGTGA. CDR3 nucleotide sequence: TGTGCCAGCAGCTTTGTTGGCCGCAACAATGAGCAGTTCTTC. Its translation is CASSFVGRNNEQFF.

This clone was observed a few times. This chain uses TRBV7-9 with TRBJ2-7; tentative D call: TRBD2 (6 bases). The ends were cut back, 5 bases at V and 3 bases at J, with 20 bases in the middle. Germline CDR1 and CDR2: SEHNR and FQNEAQ (reference sequence). CDR3 length: 16 residues. In DNA form, the CDR3 reads TGTGCCAGCAGCCCACGCCAGGCGGGGAGTCTCTACGAGCAGTACTTC. Translated: CASSPRQAGSLYEQYF.

This chain uses TRBV19 with TRBJ2-1, with 15 bases that match TRBD2. Germline assignment: CDR1 LNHDA and CDR2 SQIVND (reference sequence). CDR3 size: 19 residues. J gave up 0 bases and V 3 bases, and 6 bases lay outside the gene matches. The CDR3 region has the DNA TGTGCCAGTAGTATCCCGCGGACTAGCGGGGGGGCCTCCTACAATGAGCAGTTCTTC. It encodes CASSIPRTSGGASYNEQFF.

The J gene is TRBJ2-2, the V gene TRBV29-1; maybe TRBD1 (6 bases). Germline CDR1 is SQVTM and CDR2 is ANQGSEA. The CDR3 contains 14 residues. V gave up 4 bases and J gave up 0 bases, with 9 bases separating them. The CDR3 nucleotides read TGCAGCGTTGGAGGGACATCGAACACCGGGGAGCTGTTTTTT. It yields the protein CSVGGTSNTGELFF.